This entry is about one T cell receptor (beta chain). These data belong to a study of shared clonotypes between healthy human individuals. CD4+ cells underwent separation, giving CD45RA+ naive and CD45RA-negative memory subsets. The CDR3 is 15 amino acids. Germline values: CDR1 MDHEN, CDR2 SYDVKM. Trimming took off 7 bases at V and 0 bases at J, with 14 bases between the two ends. Some clones are missing from TCRdb's copy, which holds only in-frame ones; the method was immunoSEQ multiplex PCR. The sample lists over 400,000 clones, approximately 95% seen once, with about 0.06% in the top ten. The V and J genes are TRBV28 and TRBJ2-3; no reliable D call. Specimen: naive CD4+ T cells sorted from blood. Stated subset: CD45RA+ positively selected. The sequence was obtained from a woman in her 30s in good health. Written as DNA, the CDR3 is TGTGCCAGCACTTTTGGCGGAGAAAGCACAGATACGCAGTATTTT. This gives the protein CASTFGGESTDTQYF.